A selection of T cell receptor beta chains follows, all from one sample in a study of T-cell reconstitution after alpha-beta-depleted transplantation in children. Each CDR3 protein gets one entry after TCRdb re-called the PCR reads with MiXCR. The repertoire holds around 800,000 distinct CDR3 sequences, with around 15% as singletons. The sample in question was PBMCs, mostly from graft donor cells, obtained 360 days after TCRalphabeta/CD19-depleted stem cell transplant. The receptors shown here come from a male patient under 18 who had a stem cell transplant for acute lymphoblastic leukemia, so the T cells may come from the graft donor. CDR3s include the opening cysteine and the closing phenylalanine or tryptophan. D genes are given only for firm matches. Size values are once, few and many counts, or a class for expanded clones, and some rows have none.

TRBJ2-1,TRBV7-8,few,TRBD2,CASSSGRLADYNEQFF,TGTGCCAGCAGCTCAGGGAGACTAGCAGATTACAATGAGCAGTTCTTC
TRBJ2-1,TRBV10-2,few,TRBD2,CASSEKLAGGRYEQFF,TGCGCCAGCAGTGAGAAATTGGCGGGAGGGCGGTATGAGCAGTTCTTC
TRBJ1-2,TRBV9,NA,NA,CASSFRTTGNYGYTF,TGTGCCAGCAGCTTCCGAACCACAGGGAACTATGGCTACACCTTC
TRBJ2-2,TRBV20-1,many,NA,CSARDAYPNTGELFF,TGCAGTGCTAGAGATGCGTACCCGAACACCGGGGAGCTGTTTTTT
TRBJ2-1,TRBV5-1,few,NA,CASSLPIGDNEQFF,TGCGCCAGCAGCTTGCCTATAGGAGACAATGAGCAGTTCTTC
TRBJ2-3,TRBV20-1,few,TRBD2,CSARKNPGLAFDTQYF,TGCAGTGCTAGGAAAAACCCGGGACTAGCGTTTGATACGCAGTATTTT
TRBJ1-2,TRBV5-1,NA,TRBD1,CASDWTGAYGYTF,TGCGCCAGCGACTGGACAGGAGCCTATGGCTACACCTTC
TRBJ1-1,TRBV27,NA,TRBD1,CASSGQGARTEAFF,TGTGCCAGCAGCGGACAGGGGGCGAGAACTGAAGCTTTCTTT
TRBJ2-1,TRBV24-1,NA,NA,CATSDFPLGASANEQFF,TGTGCCACCAGTGATTTCCCCCTGGGGGCTTCTGCCAATGAGCAGTTCTTC
TRBJ1-3,TRBV12-3/TRBV12-4,NA,NA,CASSWGHSPGNTIYF,TGTGCCAGCAGTTGGGGGCACTCCCCTGGAAACACCATATATTTT
TRBJ2-3,TRBV5-7,few,TRBD2,CASSLSGPKPDTQYF,TGTGCCAGCAGCCTTAGCGGGCCTAAACCAGATACGCAGTATTTT
TRBJ2-7,TRBV5-1,few,TRBD2,CASSLARAGGPSYEQYF,TGCGCCAGCAGCTTGGCCAGAGCGGGAGGGCCCAGCTACGAGCAGTACTTC
TRBJ2-1,TRBV4-2,few,NA,CASSQGEPYNEQFF,TGTGCCAGCAGTCAGGGAGAGCCCTACAATGAGCAGTTCTTC
TRBJ2-7,TRBV5-1,few,NA,CASSFDGAVIYEQYF,TGCGCCAGCAGCTTCGATGGCGCGGTCATCTACGAGCAGTACTTC
TRBJ2-7,TRBV7-9,NA,NA,CASSLIGEQYEQYF,TGTGCCAGCAGCTTAATTGGGGAGCAGTACGAGCAGTACTTC
TRBJ2-5,TRBV4-1,few,TRBD2,CASSQEFGLAQETQYF,TGCGCCAGCAGCCAAGAATTCGGACTAGCCCAAGAGACCCAGTACTTC
TRBJ2-3,TRBV10-3,NA,TRBD2,CAIGASGLAGRTDTQYF,TGTGCCATCGGGGCTTCGGGACTAGCGGGGCGCACAGATACGCAGTATTTT
TRBJ2-5,TRBV5-5,NA,TRBD2,CASSTPGTSGSSQYF,TGTGCCAGCAGCACCCCAGGGACTAGCGGGAGCTCCCAGTACTTC
TRBJ2-2,TRBV12-3/TRBV12-4,few,NA,CASSLYRAWELFF,TGTGCCAGCAGTTTATATAGAGCTTGGGAGCTGTTTTTT
TRBJ2-5,TRBV3-1,NA,NA,CASSPWPRPRETQYF,TGTGCCAGCAGCCCTTGGCCGCGCCCCAGAGAGACCCAGTACTTC
TRBJ1-2,TRBV24-1,NA,NA,CATSDQTGLYGYTF,TGTGCCACCAGTGACCAGACAGGCCTCTATGGCTACACCTTC
TRBJ1-2,TRBV12-3/TRBV12-4,many,NA,CASSSRASYGYTF,TGTGCCAGCAGTTCTCGGGCCTCGTATGGCTACACCTTC
TRBJ2-7,TRBV12-3/TRBV12-4,NA,NA,CASRRGLRDGEQYF,TGTGCCAGCAGACGGGGCCTTAGGGATGGAGAGCAGTACTTC
TRBJ2-7,TRBV29-1,NA,NA,CSVGATGPEQYF,TGCAGCGTTGGGGCTACAGGGCCAGAGCAGTACTTC
TRBJ2-1,TRBV7-9,NA,NA,CASSFGPGPNEQFF,TGTGCCAGCAGCTTCGGCCCCGGGCCCAATGAGCAGTTCTTC
TRBJ2-1,TRBV19,NA,NA,CASTWGEGNEQFF,TGTGCCAGTACCTGGGGGGAAGGCAATGAGCAGTTCTTC
TRBJ2-1,TRBV5-6,NA,TRBD2,CASSSSGRASNNEQFF,TGTGCCAGCAGTTCTAGCGGGAGGGCCTCGAACAATGAGCAGTTCTTC